The next 20 T cell receptor beta chains were all read from a single sample in a study of shared clonotypes between healthy human individuals. Only CD45RO-negative cells positively selected for CCR7 counted as naive CD8 cells, so terminally differentiated effector memory CD45RA+ cells were excluded. Profiling relied on immunoSEQ multiplex PCR, and the TCRdb table lists in-frame clones only, not all of them. This sample carries about 600,000 clones, 98% of them seen once, and the ten largest clones take approximately 0.33%. Sequenced material: naive CD8+ T cells sorted from blood. The origin of the receptors is a man aged 25-40 years in good health.

The V call is TRBV9, the J call TRBJ2-3; TRBD2 matches at 7 bases. Losses at the gene ends were 3 bases for V and 0 bases for J; bases not matched to a gene: 7. The CDR3 has 16 amino acids. Per germline, CDR1 SGDLS and CDR2 YYNGEE. The CDR3 loop is CASSAGGGRSTDTQYF. DNA for the CDR3: TGTGCCAGCAGCGCCGGGGGAGGGCGGAGCACAGATACGCAGTATTTT.

The V call is TRBV7-9, the J call TRBJ2-7; 10 nucleotides align to TRBD2. CDR1 and CDR2 from the germline V gene are SEHNR and FQNEAQ (reference sequence). Trimming cost V 5 bases and J 7 bases; bases outside gene matches: 11. This CDR3 is built from 15 residues. This chain's CDR3 is CASSSGRADLREQYF. The CDR3 bases are TGTGCCAGCAGCAGCGGGAGGGCCGACCTGAGGGAGCAGTACTTC.

The chain carries TRBV7-6 and TRBJ2-3; 7 bases map to TRBD1. CDR1 SGHVS and CDR2 FNYEAQ come from the germline V gene. CDR3 length equals 16 residues. V lost 2 bases and J lost 4; bases outside the gene matches: 9. CDR3 coding DNA: TGTGCCAGCAGCTTACCTCGACAGGGTGGAGCAGATACGCAGTATTTT. It translates to CASSLPRQGGADTQYF.

The rearrangement links TRBV11-2 to TRBJ2-5, with D perhaps matching TRBD1 (5 bases). The V and J ends lost 7 bases and 0 bases respectively, with 9 bases between them. Germline CDR1 is SGHAT and CDR2 is FQNNGV. This CDR3 has 13 amino acids. This CDR3 reads CASKTVYQETQYF. The DNA for the CDR3 is TGTGCCAGCAAGACAGTGTACCAAGAGACCCAGTACTTC.

This chain joins TRBV28 and TRBJ1-2, with TRBD1 matching 8 bases. The V segment lost 5 bases and the J segment 6 bases; nucleotides outside the gene matches: 8. The CDR3 is 14 amino acids. CDR1 is MDHEN and CDR2 is SYDVKM in the germline V gene. This chain's CDR3 is CASSRRTGINGYTF. The CDR3 coding sequence is TGTGCCAGCAGTAGGCGGACAGGGATAAATGGCTACACCTTC.

In this sample, this clone turned up once. This chain uses TRBV6-6 with TRBJ2-3; 10 bases fit TRBD2. Germline CDR1 MNHNY, CDR2 SVGAGI (reference sequence). The ends lost 7 bases at V and 7 bases at J; junction bases unmatched: 11. This CDR3 has 15 amino acids. The CDR3 sequence: CASTESGRGSYTQYF. The CDR3 DNA reads as TGTGCCAGCACCGAGAGCGGGAGGGGGTCATATACGCAGTATTTT.

This chain links TRBV7-2 with TRBJ1-5; D gene ambiguous. V was clipped by 1 base and J by 0 bases, with 10 bases between them. The germline V gene encodes CDR1 SGHTA and CDR2 FQGNSA. The CDR3 runs 16 residues. The CDR3 reads CASSLDGEYSNQPQHF. DNA of the CDR3: TGTGCCAGCAGCTTAGACGGGGAGTATAGCAATCAGCCCCAGCATTTT. Filled out from reference TRBV7-2 and TRBJ1-5, the complete variable domain reads GAGVSQSPSNKVTEKGKDVELRCDPISGHTALYWYRQSLGQGLEFLIYFQGNSAPDKSGLPSDRFSAERTGGSVSTLTIQRTQQEDSAVYLCASSLDGEYSNQPQHFGDGTRLSIL.

The chain joins TRBV11-2 to TRBJ2-3, with D perhaps TRBD1 (5 bases). Trimming took 1 base from V and 4 from J, leaving 15 bases between them. The CDR3 spans 16 residues. Germline-derived CDR1 and CDR2 are SGHAT and FQNNGV. The CDR3 coding sequence is TGTGCCAGCAGCTTAGGTCTCTGGCAGGGCCCAGATACGCAGTATTTT. Its protein is CASSLGLWQGPDTQYF. Using reference TRBV11-2 and TRBJ2-3 for the parts outside the CDR3, the full variable domain is EAGVAQSPRYKIIEKRQSVAFWCNPISGHATLYWYQQILGQGPKLLIQFQNNGVVDDSQLPKDRFSAERLKGVDSTLKIQPAKLEDSAVYLCASSLGLWQGPDTQYFGPGTRLTVL.

The chain combines TRBV2 with TRBJ2-7; D tentatively fits TRBD1 or TRBD2 (5 bases each). V lost 2 bases, J lost 2 bases, and 16 bases lay in between. CDR1 SNHLY and CDR2 FYNNEI come from the germline V gene. CDR3 length: 16 amino acids. Here the CDR3 reads CASSEYGTATTYEQYF. For the CDR3, the DNA is TGTGCCAGCAGTGAATACGGGACCGCAACCACCTACGAGCAGTACTTC.

V gene TRBV11-3 combines with J gene TRBJ1-2; perhaps TRBD1 as D (6 bases). The CDR3 runs to 16 residues. Trimming removed 2 bases from V and 2 bases from J, with 15 bases in between. The germline V gene encodes CDR1 SGHNT and CDR2 YENEEA. The CDR3 bases are TGTGCCAGCAGCTTACCGCGAAGGACAGCGAACTATGGCTACACCTTC. Its translation: CASSLPRRTANYGYTF.

This chain joins TRBV13 and TRBJ2-5; the D gene is possibly TRBD1 (5 bases). V dropped 5 bases and J dropped 5 bases, with 15 bases sitting between them. CDR1 is PRHDT, CDR2 FYEKMQ, per germline (reference sequence). CDR3 length: 14 residues. The CDR3 loop reads CASSPRTWGETQYF. In DNA, the CDR3 is TGTGCCAGCAGCCCTCGGACGTGGGGCGAGACCCAGTACTTC. The full variable domain, with the rest looked up from reference TRBV13 and TRBJ2-5, is AAGVIQSPRHLIKEKRETATLKCYPIPRHDTVYWYQQGPGQDPQFLISFYEKMQSDKGSIPDRFSAQQFSDYHSELNMSSLELGDSALYFCASSPRTWGETQYFGPGTRLLVL.

The chain links TRBV13 to TRBJ1-3; perhaps TRBD1 as D (6 bases). Trimming shortened V by 5 bases and J by 3 bases, and 11 bases separated the two germline ends. The CDR3 consists of 14 residues. Germline loops: CDR1 PRHDT, CDR2 FYEKMQ (reference sequence). CDR3 nucleotides: TGTGCCAGCAGCGGACAGTTGGGTGGAAACACCATATATTTT. It is translated as CASSGQLGGNTIYF.

This clone has only one observation. This sequence joins TRBV5-4 and TRBJ2-2, with 7 bases matching TRBD2. The CDR3 runs to 16 residues. The V segment lost 0 bases and the J segment 2 bases; nucleotides outside the gene matches: 4. Germline CDR1 reads SGHNT; CDR2 reads YYREEE (reference sequence). The CDR3 nucleotides are TGTGCCAGCAGCTTGGATCTAGCGGTAAACACCGGGGAGCTGTTTTTT. Amino acid sequence: CASSLDLAVNTGELFF.

The chain couples TRBV7-2 to TRBJ2-7, with TRBD2 matching over 9 bases. J lost 13 bases, V lost 3 bases, and 19 bases had no gene match. This CDR3 has 16 amino acids. Germline CDR1 and CDR2: SGHTA and FQGNSA. DNA for the CDR3: TGTGCCAGCAGCTTGCCAAGAGGAGCGGGGGGAGCGATTCTATACTTC. Translation gives CASSLPRGAGGAILYF.

The chain's CDR3 is CASSVRDRGTGELFF. The CDR3 DNA is TGTGCCAGCAGCGTCCGGGACAGGGGTACCGGGGAGCTGTTTTTT. This chain connects TRBV7-3 to TRBJ2-2; the match to TRBD1 covers 10 bases. This CDR3 spans 15 amino acids. Per the germline V gene, CDR1 is SGHTA and CDR2 is FQGTGA. V dropped 5 bases and J dropped 5; count of bases not matched to a gene: 5.

On this clone itself: Other DNA sequences in this specimen translate into the identical CDR3. The V call is TRBV15, the J call TRBJ2-3; D remains unclear. Per the germline V gene, CDR1 is LNHNV and CDR2 is YYDKDF (reference sequence). V gave up 1 base and J gave up 1 base, with 0 bases separating them. This CDR3 has 12 amino acids. This CDR3 reads CATSRGTDTQYF. Written as DNA, the CDR3 is TGTGCCACCAGCAGAGGCACAGATACGCAGTATTTT. Full variable domain (missing parts from reference TRBV15 and TRBJ2-3): DAMVIQNPRYQVTQFGKPVTLSCSQTLNHNVMYWYQQKSSQAPKLLFHYYDKDFNNEADTPDNFQSRRPNTSFCFLDIRSPGLGDTAMYLCATSRGTDTQYFGPGTRLTVL.

The chain uses TRBV11-2 and TRBJ2-3; the D gene is possibly TRBD1 (6 bases). Between the trimmed V and J ends, which lost 4 bases and 6 bases, there was a span of 23 bases. CDR3 length equals 17 residues. Germline CDR1 SGHAT, CDR2 FQNNGV. In nucleotides, the CDR3 is TGTGCCAGCAGCTCACGACAGGTCCCTTTGAACTGGGATACGCAGTATTTT. It encodes CASSSRQVPLNWDTQYF.

The chain has TRBV27 and TRBJ2-1; D is possibly TRBD1 (5 bases). V gave up 5 bases and J gave up 1 base, with 9 bases separating them. The germline V gene has CDR1 MNHEY and CDR2 SMNVEV (reference sequence). The CDR3 consists of 14 residues. The CDR3 coding sequence is TGTGCCAGCAGTACGACAGTTTCCTACAATGAGCAGTTCTTC. Translating it yields CASSTTVSYNEQFF.

The CDR3 reads CASSSKESTGNYGYTF. The CDR3 bases are TGTGCCAGCTCCTCCAAAGAGAGCACAGGGAACTATGGCTACACCTTC. The chain combines TRBV18 with TRBJ1-2, with D possibly being TRBD1 (6 bases). Germline CDR1 KGHSH, CDR2 LQKENI. V was clipped by 6 bases and J by 2 bases, with 19 bases between them. The CDR3 spans 16 residues.

The rearrangement joins TRBV19 to TRBJ1-5; D possibly corresponds to TRBD1 (6 bases). The CDR3 loop spans 14 amino acids. V gave up 3 bases and J gave up 6 bases, with 12 bases separating them. Germline V gene sequence: CDR1 LNHDA, CDR2 SQIVND (reference sequence). The CDR3 here is CASSITGSGQPQHF. The CDR3 DNA follows: TGTGCCAGTAGTATTACAGGGTCCGGTCAGCCCCAGCATTTT.